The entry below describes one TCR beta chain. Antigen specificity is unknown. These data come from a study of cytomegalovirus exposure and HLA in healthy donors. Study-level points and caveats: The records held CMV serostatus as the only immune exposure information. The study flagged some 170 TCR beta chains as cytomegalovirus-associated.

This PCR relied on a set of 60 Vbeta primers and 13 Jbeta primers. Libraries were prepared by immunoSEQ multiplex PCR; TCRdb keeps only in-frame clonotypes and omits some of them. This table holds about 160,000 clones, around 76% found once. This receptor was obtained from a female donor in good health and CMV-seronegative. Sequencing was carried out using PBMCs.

In DNA form, the CDR3 reads TGTGCCAGTAGTCTAGCGGGAGGATCGAACACCGGGGAGCTGTTTTTT. Translating gives CASSLAGGSNTGELFF. J is TRBJ2-2 and V is TRBV19, with 11 bases matching TRBD2. The CDR3 consists of 16 residues. V lost 5 bases and J lost 0; bases outside the gene matches: 2. The germline V gene has CDR1 LNHDA and CDR2 SQIVND (reference sequence).